This T cell receptor (beta chain) was recorded in a study of CD8 T cells in Susac syndrome. Note on this clonotype: As yet, its antigen is unknown.

V shed 4 bases, J shed 4 bases, and the junction held 12 bases outside the gene matches. Per the germline V gene, CDR1 is SGHKS and CDR2 is YYEKEE (reference sequence). The CDR3 sequence is 17 residues long. With random hexamers, reverse transcription was performed on about 0.5 to 1 ug of RNA. In TCRdb, the immunoSEQ multiplex PCR reads were re-called with MiXCR into one record per CDR3 protein. This sample carries tens of thousands of distinct CDR3 sequences, roughly 94% of them seen once, and the ten largest clones take about 0.47%. The study's findings and limits: Detection of Susac-specific public clones gave under 20 in total CD8+ repertoires and about five in CD8+ TEMRA repertoires.

V is TRBV5-5 and J is TRBJ2-7, with TRBD2 matching over 12 bases. Material for sequencing was CD8+ T cells from PBMCs. The clonotype was recovered from a human donor with Susac syndrome. The DNA of the CDR3 is TGTGCCAGCAGCGAACATCCCGGGACTAGCGGGCGATACGAGCAGTACTTC. Its translation is CASSEHPGTSGRYEQYF.